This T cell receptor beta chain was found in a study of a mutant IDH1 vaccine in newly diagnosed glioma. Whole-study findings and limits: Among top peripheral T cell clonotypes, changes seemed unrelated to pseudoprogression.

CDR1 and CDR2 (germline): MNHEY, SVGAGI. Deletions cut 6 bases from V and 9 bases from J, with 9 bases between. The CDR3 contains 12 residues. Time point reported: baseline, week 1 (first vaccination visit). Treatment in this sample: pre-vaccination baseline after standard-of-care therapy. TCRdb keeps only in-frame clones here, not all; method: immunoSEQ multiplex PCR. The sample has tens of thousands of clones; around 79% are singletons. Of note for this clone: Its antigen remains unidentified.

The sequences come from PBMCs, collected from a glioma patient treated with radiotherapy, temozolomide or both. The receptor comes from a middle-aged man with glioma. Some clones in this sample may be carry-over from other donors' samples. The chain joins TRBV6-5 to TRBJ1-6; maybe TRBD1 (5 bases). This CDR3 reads CASRAGSSPLHF. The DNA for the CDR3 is TGTGCCAGCAGGGCAGGGAGTTCACCCCTCCACTTT.